This T cell receptor (beta chain) was identified during a study of shared clonotypes between healthy human individuals. The naive CD8 fraction comprised CD45RO-negative cells positively selected for CCR7 and excluded terminally differentiated effector memory CD45RA+ cells. Recent acute infections and vaccinations were absent in the healthy HIV-negative adult donors. Every subset's genomic DNA went evenly onto several immunoSEQ plates. It was 200 ng DNA, approximately 30,000 T cell genomes, that sorted-subset replicate PCRs used. Clones were sequenced by immunoSEQ multiplex PCR, and TCRdb holds only the in-frame ones, with some missing. The sample shows more than 2 million clones, 85% to 95% of them seen only once. The sample was naive CD8+ T cells sorted from blood. The receptor's source is a man between 18 and 29 years old in good health.

The CDR3 protein is CASTQGGEAYEQYF. The DNA of the CDR3 is TGTGCCAGCACCCAAGGTGGGGAGGCCTACGAGCAGTACTTC. This chain joins TRBV6-5 and TRBJ2-7; a weak D match, TRBD2 (6 bases). Trimming pared 7 bases from V and 2 bases from J, leaving 15 bases between. The CDR3 contains 14 residues. Per germline, CDR1 MNHEY and CDR2 SVGAGI.